Shown below are 27 T cell receptor beta chains from a single sample sequenced in a study of OX40 agonist ivuxolimab in advanced cancers. Assay: immunoSEQ multiplex PCR; the TCRdb copy retains only in-frame clones and omits some. The sample records about 62,000 clones, roughly 86% being singletons. The specimen comprised CD4+ or CD8+ T cells sorted from blood, sampled in a trial of the OX40 agonist ivuxolimab. The receptor set was obtained from an adult with an advanced solid tumor such as melanoma, head and neck, liver or kidney cancer.

The V call is TRBV28, the J call TRBJ2-7; 9 bases agree with TRBD1. Trimming removed 6 bases from V and 9 bases from J; junction bases left unmatched: 12. The CDR3 sequence is 14 residues long. Germline V lookup: CDR1 MDHEN, CDR2 SYDVKM. Written as DNA, the CDR3 is TGTGCCAGCAGAACCGGGACAGGGCCCATTTGGCAGTACTTC. Translated: CASRTGTGPIWQYF.

The gene calls are TRBV7-6 and TRBJ1-4; D call uncertain. V was clipped by 1 base and J by 4 bases, with 10 bases between them. The germline CDR1 and CDR2 sequences are SGHVS and FNYEAQ. The length of the CDR3 is 15 residues. This CDR3 reads CASSLETALNEKLFF. The CDR3, as DNA: TGTGCCAGCAGCTTAGAGACGGCGCTTAATGAAAAACTGTTTTTT.

The gene calls are TRBV6-5 and TRBJ1-5, with D perhaps TRBD1 (5 bases). The germline V gene has CDR1 MNHEY and CDR2 SVGAGI. V was clipped by 6 bases and J by 0 bases, with 12 bases between them. The CDR3 length is 15 residues. CDR3 nucleotides: TGTGCCAGCAGGCCAGACAGAAATAGCAATCAGCCCCAGCATTTT. The encoded protein is CASRPDRNSNQPQHF.

The chain couples TRBV7-2 to TRBJ2-5, with D unclear. Germline-derived CDR1 and CDR2 are SGHTA and FQGNSA. V lost 1 base and J lost 5, with 5 bases in between. This CDR3 has 12 amino acids. CDR3 nucleotide sequence: TGTGCCAGCAGCTTAGTCGGGGAGACCCAGTACTTC. This translates into CASSLVGETQYF. Together with reference TRBV7-2 and TRBJ2-5, the CDR3 gives the full variable domain: GAGVSQSPSNKVTEKGKDVELRCDPISGHTALYWYRQSLGQGLEFLIYFQGNSAPDKSGLPSDRFSAERTGGSVSTLTIQRTQQEDSAVYLCASSLVGETQYFGPGTRLLVL.

The count of this clone is one. J is TRBJ2-1 and V is TRBV5-8; TRBD2 matches at 7 bases. Germline lookup yields CDR1 SGHTS and CDR2 YDEGEE. The CDR3 contains 15 residues. Losses at the gene ends were 0 bases for V and 4 bases for J; bases not matched to a gene: 4. CDR3 sequence reads: CASSLASGTYNEQFF. In DNA, the CDR3 is TGTGCCAGCAGCTTGGCCAGCGGGACGTACAATGAGCAGTTCTTC.

The rearrangement joins TRBV19 to TRBJ2-1; D not certain. Deletions cut 5 bases from V and 5 bases from J, with 19 bases between. Looked up from germline, CDR1 is LNHDA and CDR2 is SQIVND (reference sequence). This CDR3 has 16 amino acids. This CDR3 reads CASSPHMETENNEQFF. The CDR3 DNA follows: TGTGCCAGTAGTCCCCACATGGAGACGGAAAACAATGAGCAGTTCTTC.

A few counts support this clone. The genes are TRBV7-6 and TRBJ2-5, with D perhaps matching TRBD2 (5 bases). The CDR3 runs to 14 residues. With 3 bases removed from V and 4 bases from J, the gap between germline ends came to 12 bases. The V gene's germline CDR1 is SGHVS and CDR2 FNYEAQ. The CDR3 loop reads CASSLVLEGETQYF. The CDR3 DNA sequence: TGTGCCAGCAGCTTGGTACTAGAAGGAGAGACCCAGTACTTC.

The CDR3 loop is CASSLQGNQPQHF. The CDR3 region has the DNA TGTGCCAGCAGCTTACAGGGGAATCAGCCCCAGCATTTT. V is TRBV11-2 and J is TRBJ1-5; the D gene is possibly TRBD1 (6 bases). Germline V gives CDR1 SGHAT, CDR2 FQNNGV. Trimming pared 2 bases from V and 4 bases from J, leaving 6 bases between. The CDR3 extends over 13 amino acids.

The V gene is TRBV5-4, the J gene TRBJ1-2; 7 bases line up with TRBD1. Germline CDR1 is SGHNT and CDR2 is YYREEE (reference sequence). V was clipped by 2 bases and J by 12 bases; unmatched bases: 4. The CDR3 is made up of 11 amino acids. The CDR3 DNA reads as TGTGCCAGCAGCTTAGACAGGGTCCACACCTTC. It yields the protein CASSLDRVHTF.

The V call is TRBV10-3, the J call TRBJ2-7; TRBD2 matches 11 bases. The CDR3 is 17 residues long. Germline V CDR1 and CDR2: ENHRY, SYGVKD. Trimming at V came to 3 bases and at J to 0 bases, leaving 7 bases not matched to a gene. CDR3 protein: CAISDRSSGRSSYEQYF. CDR3 DNA sequence: TGTGCCATCAGTGACCGGTCTAGCGGGAGGTCCTCCTACGAGCAGTACTTC.

V is TRBV28 and J is TRBJ2-1; perhaps TRBD2 as D (5 bases). Germline CDR1 is MDHEN and CDR2 is SYDVKM. The germline V and J ends were trimmed by 6 bases and 14 bases, with 14 bases remaining between them. The CDR3 sequence is 11 residues long. The CDR3 spells CASRNNGMEFF. The CDR3 DNA sequence: TGTGCCAGCAGAAATAACGGGATGGAGTTCTTC.

The chain combines TRBV6-1 with TRBJ1-5, with 9 bases aligning to TRBD1. The CDR3 totals 15 residues. In germline, CDR1 is MNHNS, CDR2 SASEGT. V gave up 10 bases and J gave up 3 bases; unmatched junction bases: 10. The CDR3 sequence is CAIHGGTGYNQPQHF. The CDR3, as DNA: TGTGCCATCCACGGAGGGACAGGGTACAATCAGCCCCAGCATTTT.

This chain joins TRBV28 and TRBJ2-7; a weak D match, TRBD2 (7 bases). This CDR3 has 15 amino acids. V was trimmed by 4 bases and J by 7 bases, leaving 20 bases between them. Germline CDR1 reads MDHEN; CDR2 reads SYDVKM. CDR3 nucleotides: TGTGCCAGCAGTTCCCCGGGGGCGGGAGATGGGGAGCAGTACTTC. Protein: CASSSPGAGDGEQYF.

The chain joins TRBV9 to TRBJ1-2; D is unclear. The germline V gene has CDR1 SGDLS and CDR2 YYNGEE. The CDR3 contains 13 residues. V lost 1 base to trimming and J lost 3 bases, with 7 bases between them. As DNA, the CDR3 is TGTGCCAGCAGCGTATCCCAGGACTATGGCTACACCTTC. Amino acid sequence: CASSVSQDYGYTF.

Here the CDR3 DNA reads TGCGCCAGCAGCCTCGGGGGGGCAGGGGACCACACTGAAGCTTTCTTT. Protein sequence: CASSLGGAGDHTEAFF. This sequence joins TRBV4-1 and TRBJ1-1, with D perhaps TRBD1 (6 bases). V lost 4 bases and J 3 bases, leaving 18 bases between the germline ends. CDR1 is MGHRA and CDR2 is YSYEKL in the germline V gene. The CDR3 has 16 residues.

The chain links TRBV11-2 to TRBJ1-5, with 7 bases fitting TRBD1. Per the germline V gene, CDR1 is SGHAT and CDR2 is FQNNGV. The CDR3 runs to 14 residues. Losses at the gene ends were 1 base for V and 4 bases for J; bases not matched to a gene: 1. CDR3 sequence reads: CASSLAQGNQPQHF. The CDR3 bases are TGTGCCAGCAGCTTAGCACAGGGGAATCAGCCCCAGCATTTT.

The chain employs TRBV6-4 and TRBJ2-1; the match to TRBD2 covers 11 bases. Germline assignment: CDR1 MRHNA and CDR2 SNTAGT. CDR3 size: 15 residues. J lost 3 bases, V lost 3 bases, and 1 base had no gene match. The CDR3 loop reads CASSETSGDYNEQFF. CDR3 in DNA: TGTGCCAGCAGTGAGACTAGCGGGGACTACAATGAGCAGTTCTTC.

This chain uses TRBV2 with TRBJ1-2; 10 bases line up with TRBD1. J lost 8 bases, V lost 5 bases, and 5 bases had no gene match. Germline V gives CDR1 SNHLY, CDR2 FYNNEI. This CDR3 has 13 residues. As DNA, the CDR3 is TGTGCCAGCAGTCCGGGACAGGGGTTCGGCTACACCTTC. Translated, it gives CASSPGQGFGYTF.

This chain connects TRBV4-2 to TRBJ2-1, with 13 bases aligning to TRBD2. Trimming at V came to 4 bases and at J to 5 bases, leaving 17 bases not matched to a gene. CDR1 and CDR2 from the germline V gene are LGHNA and YNFKEQ. The CDR3 has 20 amino acids. CDR3 nucleotides: TGTGCCAGCAGCCCAAGATTGGGACTAGCGGGAAGGGGATCAGACAATGAGCAGTTCTTC. This sequence encodes CASSPRLGLAGRGSDNEQFF.

The chain's CDR3 is CASSDRDRGSNTEAFF. The CDR3 bases are TGTGCCAGCAGTGACCGAGACAGGGGCTCCAACACTGAAGCTTTCTTT. This sequence joins TRBV25-1 and TRBJ1-1; 8 bases line up with TRBD1. This CDR3 has 16 amino acids. V shed 3 bases and J 2 bases; nucleotides not matched to a gene: 8. Germline V lookup: CDR1 MGHDK, CDR2 SYGVNS.

The chain joins TRBV28 to TRBJ1-5; no firm D call. The ends were cut back, 3 bases at V and 4 bases at J, with 16 bases in the middle. There are 16 residues in the CDR3. CDR1 is MDHEN and CDR2 is SYDVKM in the germline V gene. The CDR3 DNA reads TGTGCCAGCAGTTTTAATCCCTTGCTAAATAATCAGCCCCAGCATTTT. It codes for CASSFNPLLNNQPQHF.

This clone was recorded once. The J gene is TRBJ2-7, the V gene TRBV5-1; no reliable D call. Between the trimmed V and J ends, which lost 0 bases and 3 bases, there was a span of 4 bases. There are 12 residues in the CDR3. Germline values: CDR1 SGHRS, CDR2 YFSETQ. In DNA form, the CDR3 reads TGCGCCAGCAGCTTGGACGACTACGAGCAGTACTTC. Translating it yields CASSLDDYEQYF.

This clone was seen only a few times. This chain uses TRBV7-9 with TRBJ1-4; D is unresolved. V gave up 2 bases and J gave up 8 bases, with 12 bases separating them. There are 14 residues in the CDR3. Germline-derived CDR1 and CDR2 are SEHNR and FQNEAQ (reference sequence). The CDR3 loop is CASSLREGGEKLFF. Written as DNA, the CDR3 is TGTGCCAGCAGCTTACGGGAGGGAGGGGAAAAACTGTTTTTT.

The chain carries TRBV5-5 and TRBJ2-4; D unclear. V was pared by 1 base and J by 7 bases, with 6 bases between. The CDR3 covers 12 residues. Germline V gene data show CDR1 as SGHKS and CDR2 as YYEKEE (reference sequence). The DNA for the CDR3 is TGTGCCAGCAGCTTGTACGCGAACATTCAGTACTTC. Translating it yields CASSLYANIQYF.

This sequence joins TRBV5-5 and TRBJ2-7; D gene uncertain. V lost 4 bases and J 4 bases, leaving 18 bases between the germline ends. This CDR3 is 15 amino acids long. Germline assignment: CDR1 SGHKS and CDR2 YYEKEE (reference sequence). In DNA form, the CDR3 reads TGTGCCAGCAGCCAGGCGGCCCGACTGCATTACGAGCAGTACTTC. Translated, it gives CASSQAARLHYEQYF.

The J gene is TRBJ1-1, the V gene TRBV10-3; TRBD1 matches 8 bases. The J segment lost 2 bases and the V segment lost 7 bases, leaving 3 bases of the junction unmatched. This CDR3 is built from 13 residues. The germline V gene encodes CDR1 ENHRY and CDR2 SYGVKD. CDR3 in DNA: TGTGCCATCAAGGGACAGGAAAACACTGAAGCTTTCTTT. As protein: CAIKGQENTEAFF.

Comment on this clone: An end of the junction does not agree with germline; a read error may underlie this. The chain joins TRBV6-1 to TRBJ2-3, with 8 bases lining up with TRBD2. There are 14 residues in the CDR3. The germline V gene encodes CDR1 MNHNS and CDR2 SASEGT. This CDR3 is CASSKAGVTDTQYF. DNA for the CDR3: TGTGCCAGCAGTAAAGCGGGGGTCACAGATACGCAGTATTTT.